The clone carrying this T cell receptor (beta chain) was detected ten times or more. Its specificity is not known. The data were obtained in a study of T-cell reconstitution after alpha-beta-depleted transplantation in children. Preparation of the TCRbeta library involved a method that used unique molecular identifiers. A single record per CDR3 protein comes from TCRdb applying MiXCR to the PCR reads. The table lists 200,000 to 300,000 distinct CDR3 sequences, roughly 8.2% of them singletons. Germline lookup yields CDR1 MDHEN and CDR2 SYDVKM. Between the trimmed V and J ends, which lost 6 bases and 1 base, there was a span of 9 bases. The CDR3 length is 13 residues. The study's findings and limits: At the one-year point after transplant, T-cell counts and TCRbeta diversity were found to come mostly from T cells that had been newly produced. Some patients' high day-60 TCRbeta diversity was traced to surviving recipient T cells and thymic progenitors. About two months after transplant, alpha-beta T cells reportedly came from several hundred expanded graft clones.

The sequenced sample was PBMCs, mostly from graft donor cells, obtained 180 days after TCRalphabeta/CD19-depleted stem cell transplant. V usage is TRBV28 and J usage is TRBJ1-2; D is unclear. This sequence was found in a male patient between 5 and 17 years old who had a stem cell transplant for acute lymphoblastic leukemia, so the T cells may come from the graft donor. The CDR3 DNA sequence: TGTGCCAGCAGCCCTTCAGATAACTATGGCTACACCTTC. It codes for CASSPSDNYGYTF.